This TCR beta chain was captured in a study of shared clonotypes between healthy human individuals. Notes on the study in general: It was only blood that was sampled, and tissue repertoires likely differ. Clonotypes not shared had lower generation probabilities than those common to all four donors.

Comment on this clone: Its antigen is as yet unknown.

Naive CD4+ cells were CD45RA-selected; the remaining cells were memory. The ends lost 4 bases at V and 3 bases at J; junction bases unmatched: 9. Germline CDR1 is SGHNT and CDR2 is YYREEE (reference sequence). The CDR3 runs 15 residues. Several immunoSEQ 96-well plates shared each subset's DNA, each plate a replicate. The assay was immunoSEQ multiplex PCR, and TCRdb's table has in-frame clones only and misses some. The profile shows more than 400,000 clones, about 96% of them singletons. Sequencing was performed on naive CD4+ T cells sorted from blood. Subset in this sample: CD45RA+ positively selected. This receptor was obtained from a woman aged 25 to 45 in good health. V and J are TRBV5-4 and TRBJ2-7, with 8 bases identical to TRBD1. CDR3 protein: CASSQGAEDYYEQYF. For the CDR3, the DNA is TGTGCCAGCAGCCAGGGGGCCGAAGACTACTACGAGCAGTACTTC.